These 16 T cell receptor beta chains were sequenced from one sample in a study of blood T cells in healthy people across ages. Next came a second PCR, run for about 7 to 12 cycles, which used a sample-barcoded 5' primer along with a J-beta primer mix. Via MiXCR, TCRdb re-called the 5' RACE reads, giving one row per CDR3 protein. This sample has more than 700,000 distinct CDR3 sequences, with approximately 53% found just once. Sequenced input: blood. The receptors originated from a man older than 75 in good health.

The genes are TRBV5-1 and TRBJ2-7; a possible D gene is TRBD1 (6 bases). The CDR3 loop spans 15 amino acids. V was shortened by 5 bases and J by 3 bases, with 18 bases between the two germline ends. The V gene's germline CDR1 is SGHRS and CDR2 YFSETQ. The CDR3 loop reads CASSWRRDIGYEQYF. DNA of the CDR3: TGCGCCAGCAGTTGGAGAAGGGACATTGGCTACGAGCAGTACTTC.

V is TRBV10-1 and J is TRBJ2-2, with 8 bases lining up with TRBD1. The CDR3 runs 17 residues. CDR1 is WNHNN, CDR2 SYGVQD, per germline (reference sequence). After removal of 4 bases from V and 6 bases from J, the junction contained 13 bases not matched to a gene. The CDR3 bases are TGCGCCAGCAGTGGGCAGGGGGCCCATTATCGGGCCGGGGAGCTGTTTTTT. As protein: CASSGQGAHYRAGELFF.

As to this clonotype: Relative to the germline gene, one junction end is altered; a read error may explain this. This rearrangement joins TRBV7-3 to TRBJ2-1, with a tentative D call TRBD2 (5 bases). This CDR3 is 13 amino acids long. Germline V gene sequence: CDR1 SGHTA, CDR2 FQGTGA. In DNA, the CDR3 is TGTGCCAGCAGCGTAACGTTCCTAGCCGAGCAGTTCTTC. Protein: CASSVTFLAEQFF. The variable domain in full, with the rest retrieved from reference TRBV7-3 and TRBJ2-1, is GAGVSQTPSNKVTEKGKYVELRCDPISGHTALYWYRQSLGQGPEFLIYFQGTGAADDSGLPNDRFFAVRPEGSVSTLKIQRTERGDSAVYLCASSVTFLAEQFFGPGTRLTVL.

This chain connects TRBV5-1 to TRBJ1-2; 7 positions agree with TRBD1. Germline V lookup: CDR1 SGHRS, CDR2 YFSETQ. The length of the CDR3 is 17 residues. The V and J ends lost 0 bases and 5 bases, in that order; junction bases with no gene match: 13. For the CDR3, the DNA is TGCGCCAGCAGCTTGGGCGGGACAGATGACCTTCGGTATGGCTACACCTTC. This codes for CASSLGGTDDLRYGYTF. Full variable domain (rest looked up from reference TRBV5-1 and TRBJ1-2): KAGVTQTPRYLIKTRGQQVTLSCSPISGHRSVSWYQQTPGQGLQFLFEYFSETQRNKGNFPGRFSGRQFSNSRSEMNVSTLELGDSALYLCASSLGGTDDLRYGYTFGSGTRLTVV.

The chain has TRBV2 and TRBJ2-7; 9 bases are a match to TRBD1. V gave up 5 bases and J gave up 0 bases; unmatched junction bases: 8. Germline V gene sequence: CDR1 SNHLY, CDR2 FYNNEI. The CDR3 sequence is 16 residues long. The CDR3 region has the DNA TGTGCCAGCAGTCGGAGGGGACAGGGATACTCCTACGAGCAGTACTTC. This sequence encodes CASSRRGQGYSYEQYF. Using reference TRBV2 and TRBJ2-7 for the parts outside the CDR3, the full variable domain is EPEVTQTPSHQVTQMGQEVILRCVPISNHLYFYWYRQILGQKVEFLVSFYNNEISEKSEIFDDQFSVERPDGSNFTLKIRSTKLEDSAMYFCASSRRGQGYSYEQYFGPGTRLTVT.

The chain links TRBV12-3 or TRBV12-4 to TRBJ2-7; D perhaps matches TRBD2 (5 bases). This CDR3 contains 20 residues. The V gene lost 3 bases and the J gene lost 2 bases, with 29 bases spanning the gap. The DNA of the CDR3 is TGTGCCAGCAGTTTTAGCGCACGGACTGGAATAAAGAATAGGGCCTACGAGCAGTACTTC. Its translation: CASSFSARTGIKNRAYEQYF.

The V gene is TRBV24-1, the J gene TRBJ1-2; D not certain. Germline loops: CDR1 KGHDR, CDR2 SFDVKD. The CDR3 covers 15 residues. Trimming took off 5 bases at V and 0 bases at J, with 12 bases between the two ends. The DNA for the CDR3 is TGTGCCACCAGTGGGTCAGAGATGTCTAACTATGGCTACACCTTC. Amino acid sequence: CATSGSEMSNYGYTF.

The rearrangement uses TRBV20-1 and TRBJ2-7; 11 bases line up with TRBD2. Judging by the DNA end, TRBJ2-4 fits better; the J call may be wrong. The CDR3 runs 13 residues. CDR1 DFQATT and CDR2 SNEGSKA come from the germline V gene (reference sequence). As DNA, the CDR3 is TGCAGTGCTCTAGCGGGAGGAGGGTACATTCAGTACTTC. This codes for CSALAGGGYIQYF.

The sample holds a few counts of this clonotype. V gene TRBV29-1 combines with J gene TRBJ2-1, with 7 bases aligning to TRBD2. V was clipped by 4 bases and J by 8 bases; unmatched bases: 8. The CDR3 has 13 residues. CDR1 is SQVTM and CDR2 is ANQGSEA in the germline V gene. This chain's CDR3 is CSVGKREGYEQFF. For the CDR3, the DNA is TGCAGCGTTGGGAAGCGGGAAGGCTATGAGCAGTTCTTC.

This chain connects TRBV2 to TRBJ2-1; TRBD1 might be the D (6 bases). Germline assignment: CDR1 SNHLY and CDR2 FYNNEI. There are 16 residues in the CDR3. Trimming shortened V by 3 bases and J by 5 bases, and 17 bases separated the two germline ends. The CDR3 loop is CASSERGRQANNEQFF. CDR3 nucleotide sequence: TGTGCCAGCAGTGAGAGGGGCAGACAGGCCAACAATGAGCAGTTCTTC.

V is TRBV12-3 or TRBV12-4 and J is TRBJ2-1; 9 nucleotides align to TRBD1. The J call may not be correct, given that the DNA end is closer to TRBJ2-7. This CDR3 is built from 17 residues. The DNA of the CDR3 is TGTGCCAGCAGTTCAACTTCCGGGACAGGGTCCTACAATGAGCAGTACTTC. Its translation is CASSSTSGTGSYNEQYF.

This chain joins TRBV5-1 and TRBJ2-1, with a weak D call TRBD1 (6 bases). The CDR3 consists of 15 residues. Germline lookup yields CDR1 SGHRS and CDR2 YFSETQ. V shed 4 bases and J shed 4 bases, with 15 bases lying between them. In nucleotides, the CDR3 is TGCGCCAGCAGCCCACAGGGTGCTGATTACAATGAGCAGTTCTTC. It encodes CASSPQGADYNEQFF.

The genes are TRBV12-5 and TRBJ1-2; no firm D call. Between the trimmed V and J ends, which lost 4 bases and 6 bases, there was a span of 9 bases. Looked up from germline, CDR1 is LGHNT and CDR2 is FRNRAP. This CDR3 contains 12 residues. The chain's CDR3 is CASGSHLDGYTF. DNA for the CDR3: TGTGCTAGTGGTTCCCATCTGGATGGCTACACCTTC.

The genes are TRBV10-3 and TRBJ2-7; 7 bases match TRBD1. Germline values: CDR1 ENHRY, CDR2 SYGVKD. Trimming took 4 bases from V and 4 from J; bases not matched to a gene: 4. The CDR3 extends over 13 amino acids. The CDR3 loop is CAISASGGYEQYF. The CDR3 coding sequence is TGTGCCATCAGTGCCTCAGGGGGATACGAGCAGTACTTC.

To note about this clonotype: One end of the junction is discordant with germline, which a read error may explain. V is TRBV7-7 and J is TRBJ2-3, with 9 bases aligning to TRBD2. Germline assignment: CDR1 SSHAT and CDR2 FNYEAQ (reference sequence). The CDR3 contains 19 residues. The CDR3 DNA reads TGTGCTAGCAGCTTCCGGACTAGCGCGGTATTAAATGCTCCAGATACGCAGTATTTT. Amino acids: CASSFRTSAVLNAPDTQYF.

This clonotype has just a few counts. The chain links TRBV3-1 to TRBJ2-3, with D perhaps matching TRBD2 (5 bases). Trimming took off 1 base at V and 14 bases at J, with 16 bases between the two ends. From germline, CDR1 is LGHDT and CDR2 YNNKEL (reference sequence). The CDR3 is 13 residues long. This CDR3 is CASSQVASRYAYF. The CDR3 DNA is TGTGCCAGCAGCCAAGTTGCTAGCAGATACGCGTATTTT.